These 27 T cell receptor beta chains originate from one sample sequenced in a study of OX40 agonist ivuxolimab in advanced cancers. Clones were sequenced by immunoSEQ multiplex PCR, and TCRdb holds only the in-frame ones, with some missing. The table records roughly 80,000 clones, more than 75% of them present only once. This specimen consisted of CD4+ or CD8+ T cells sorted from blood, obtained in a trial of the OX40 agonist ivuxolimab. Receptors were obtained from an adult with an advanced solid tumor such as melanoma, head and neck, liver or kidney cancer.

Only one count was recorded for this clone. V gene TRBV7-2 combines with J gene TRBJ1-1; D call uncertain. CDR3 length equals 11 residues. The germline gives CDR1 SGHTA, CDR2 FQGNSA. The germline V and J ends were trimmed by 5 bases and 6 bases, with 7 bases remaining between them. The CDR3 nucleotides read TGTGCCAGCAGCATGTATCCTGAAGCTTTCTTT. Protein product: CASSMYPEAFF.

The DNA of the CDR3 is TGCGCCAGCAGCCAACTGGACAACTACGAGCAGTACTTC. This gives the protein CASSQLDNYEQYF. The chain couples TRBV4-3 to TRBJ2-7; D possibly corresponds to TRBD1 (5 bases). CDR1 and CDR2 (germline): LGHNA, YSLEER. The CDR3 is 13 residues long. V was clipped by 2 bases and J by 3 bases, with 8 bases between them.

The rearrangement joins TRBV5-1 to TRBJ1-1; perhaps TRBD1 as D (5 bases). V dropped 5 bases and J dropped 7 bases, with 15 bases sitting between them. Per germline, CDR1 SGHRS and CDR2 YFSETQ. The CDR3 covers 13 residues. The CDR3 DNA is TGCGCCAGCAGGGGGCGAACCGAATATGAAGCTTTCTTT. Protein sequence: CASRGRTEYEAFF. The full variable domain, its missing parts supplied by reference TRBV5-1 and TRBJ1-1, is KAGVTQTPRYLIKTRGQQVTLSCSPISGHRSVSWYQQTPGQGLQFLFEYFSETQRNKGNFPGRFSGRQFSNSRSEMNVSTLELGDSALYLCASRGRTEYEAFFGQGTRLTVV.

The chain recombines TRBV29-1 with TRBJ2-7; the match to TRBD2 covers 11 bases. Trimming at V came to 7 bases and at J to 2 bases, leaving 7 bases not matched to a gene. Germline lookup yields CDR1 SQVTM and CDR2 ANQGSEA. CDR3 length: 14 residues. CDR3 DNA sequence: TGCAGCGCAGAAGGGACTAGCGGTCCCTACGAGCAGTACTTC. It yields the protein CSAEGTSGPYEQYF.

This rearrangement joins TRBV2 to TRBJ2-4; a possible D gene is TRBD2 (5 bases). CDR1 SNHLY and CDR2 FYNNEI come from the germline V gene. The CDR3 has 12 amino acids. Trimming pared 7 bases from V and 8 bases from J, leaving 12 bases between. The CDR3 DNA reads as TGTGCCAGCAAGGGAGAGAGAGACATTCAGTACTTC. This codes for CASKGERDIQYF.

V gene TRBV7-2 combines with J gene TRBJ1-2; TRBD1 matches 7 bases. Germline CDR1 reads SGHTA; CDR2 reads FQGNSA. Unmatched junction bases numbered 4, after V lost 5 bases and J lost 4 bases. The CDR3 spans 13 residues. Written as DNA, the CDR3 is TGTGCCAGCAGCAAGGGACAGTTCTATGGCTACACCTTC. It translates to CASSKGQFYGYTF.

The chain recombines TRBV30 with TRBJ1-5, with no clear D. Germline-derived CDR1 and CDR2 are GTSNPN and SVGIG (reference sequence). The CDR3 is made up of 15 amino acids. The V end lost 5 bases, the J end lost 0 bases, and 14 bases lay between the germline ends. The CDR3 here is CAWEKRQNSNQPQHF. The CDR3 DNA sequence: TGTGCCTGGGAAAAGAGGCAGAATAGCAATCAGCCCCAGCATTTT.

J is TRBJ2-2 and V is TRBV2; D is unresolved. Germline assignment: CDR1 SNHLY and CDR2 FYNNEI. Deletions cut 2 bases from V and 5 bases from J, with 9 bases between. The CDR3 is made up of 14 amino acids. The CDR3 DNA reads as TGTGCCAGCAGTGAAAACGGTATTACCGGGGAGCTGTTTTTT. This codes for CASSENGITGELFF.

The chain combines TRBV28 with TRBJ1-2; D not resolved. This CDR3 is built from 15 residues. Germline lookup yields CDR1 MDHEN and CDR2 SYDVKM. Deletions cut 5 bases from V and 7 bases from J, with 20 bases between. CDR3 region: CASSPLLAGQVGYTF. In nucleotides, the CDR3 is TGTGCCAGCAGTCCTTTGTTGGCAGGCCAGGTTGGCTACACCTTC.

The V and J genes are TRBV7-2 and TRBJ2-5; no clear D. V lost 5 bases and J 6 bases, leaving 19 bases between the germline ends. This CDR3 spans 15 amino acids. From germline, CDR1 is SGHTA and CDR2 FQGNSA. CDR3 sequence: CASSQYENNQKTQYF. CDR3 coding DNA: TGTGCCAGCAGCCAATACGAAAATAATCAGAAGACCCAGTACTTC.

The chain is built from TRBV5-1 and TRBJ2-7, with D hard to call. V was shortened by 0 bases and J by 4 bases, with 8 bases between the two germline ends. CDR1 is SGHRS, CDR2 YFSETQ, per germline. This CDR3 region has 13 residues. CDR3 in amino acids: CASSLALRYEQYF. The DNA of the CDR3 is TGCGCCAGCAGCTTGGCCCTCAGATACGAGCAGTACTTC.

This clone was detected once. This chain joins TRBV18 and TRBJ2-5, with D unresolved. CDR3 length: 12 residues. Trimming pared 9 bases from V and 2 bases from J, leaving 10 bases between. Germline CDR1 and CDR2: KGHSH and LQKENI. Written as DNA, the CDR3 is TGTGCCAGTGGGTTTGAACAAGAGACCCAGTACTTC. Residues: CASGFEQETQYF. The complete variable domain, with remaining parts taken from reference TRBV18 and TRBJ2-5, reads NAGVMQNPRHLVRRRGQEARLRCSPMKGHSHVYWYRQLPEEGLKFMVYLQKENIIDESGMPKERFSAEFPKEGPSILRIQQVVRGDSAAYFCASGFEQETQYFGPGTRLLVL.

This chain joins TRBV2 and TRBJ2-5; weak D call: TRBD1 (5 bases). The CDR3 runs to 14 residues. V was shortened by 5 bases and J by 2 bases, with 12 bases between the two germline ends. From germline, CDR1 is SNHLY and CDR2 FYNNEI. CDR3 residues: CASSRARGQETQYF. The CDR3 bases are TGTGCCAGCAGTCGCGCTAGGGGTCAAGAGACCCAGTACTTC.

This sequence joins TRBV11-2 and TRBJ2-5, with D perhaps assigned TRBD1 or TRBD2 (6 bases each). Trimming took off 5 bases at V and 3 bases at J, with 16 bases between the two ends. CDR3 length: 15 amino acids. Germline assignment: CDR1 SGHAT and CDR2 FQNNGV. The CDR3 region is CASSLRGGWEETQYF. DNA for the CDR3: TGTGCCAGCAGCCTCCGAGGGGGGTGGGAAGAGACCCAGTACTTC. The variable domain in full, completed from reference TRBV11-2 and TRBJ2-5, reads EAGVAQSPRYKIIEKRQSVAFWCNPISGHATLYWYQQILGQGPKLLIQFQNNGVVDDSQLPKDRFSAERLKGVDSTLKIQPAKLEDSAVYLCASSLRGGWEETQYFGPGTRLLVL.

The chain couples TRBV28 to TRBJ2-2; D gene ambiguous. Germline V lookup: CDR1 MDHEN, CDR2 SYDVKM. The CDR3 is 13 residues long. V lost 6 bases to trimming and J lost 3 bases, with 8 bases between them. The CDR3 nucleotides read TGTGCCAGCAGACGTTGGGACACCGGGGAGCTGTTTTTT. It yields the protein CASRRWDTGELFF.

The V gene is TRBV7-3, the J gene TRBJ1-2, with 9 bases fitting TRBD1. The J segment lost 8 bases and the V segment lost 5 bases, leaving 12 bases of the junction unmatched. CDR1 SGHTA and CDR2 FQGTGA come from the germline V gene. The CDR3 sequence is 15 residues long. CDR3 amino acids: CASSLEHTGGAGYTF. DNA of the CDR3: TGTGCCAGCAGCCTAGAACACACAGGGGGCGCAGGCTACACCTTC.

The rearrangement joins TRBV2 to TRBJ2-3, with D possibly TRBD2 on 7 matching bases. V was cut by 8 bases and J by 3 bases, with 15 bases left in between. This CDR3 is 14 amino acids long. CDR1 and CDR2 from the germline V gene are SNHLY and FYNNEI. CDR3 nucleotide sequence: TGTGCCAGCTCGCAGGGGAGGGGGACAGATACGCAGTATTTT. This translates into CASSQGRGTDTQYF.

The chain links TRBV11-2 to TRBJ2-7, with 7 positions matching TRBD2. J gave up 3 bases and V 5 bases, and 10 bases lay outside the gene matches. The CDR3 has 15 residues. The germline CDR1 and CDR2 sequences are SGHAT and FQNNGV. CDR3 coding DNA: TGTGCCAGCAGCCTAGCGGCTAGCGAGGGCTACGAGCAGTACTTC. As protein: CASSLAASEGYEQYF. Full variable domain (missing parts from reference TRBV11-2 and TRBJ2-7): EAGVAQSPRYKIIEKRQSVAFWCNPISGHATLYWYQQILGQGPKLLIQFQNNGVVDDSQLPKDRFSAERLKGVDSTLKIQPAKLEDSAVYLCASSLAASEGYEQYFGPGTRLTVT.

The V call is TRBV9, the J call TRBJ1-3; D unresolved. Trimming removed 1 base from V and 4 bases from J, with 9 bases in between. Germline V lookup: CDR1 SGDLS, CDR2 YYNGEE. The CDR3 extends over 14 amino acids. The CDR3 DNA reads TGTGCCAGCAGCGTAAGCAGTTCCGGAAACACCATATATTTT. This sequence encodes CASSVSSSGNTIYF.

The chain carries TRBV5-6 and TRBJ1-6; 7 nucleotides line up with TRBD1. CDR3 size: 13 residues. Germline values: CDR1 SGHDT, CDR2 YYEEEE. V shed 0 bases, J shed 10 bases, and the junction held 1 base outside the gene matches. CDR3 nucleotide sequence: TGTGCCAGCAGCTTGGCAGGGGGGTCACCCCTCCACTTT. Encoded protein: CASSLAGGSPLHF.

The gene calls are TRBV14 and TRBJ1-2; 7 positions agree with TRBD1. The CDR3 extends over 13 amino acids. With 4 bases clipped from V and 4 bases from J, the junction kept 3 bases outside the gene matches. Germline V gene sequence: CDR1 SGHDN, CDR2 FVKESK. The CDR3 reads CASSPDRVYGYTF. As DNA, the CDR3 is TGTGCCAGCAGCCCTGACAGGGTCTATGGCTACACCTTC.

V and J are TRBV7-3 and TRBJ1-1; D ambiguous. The CDR3 runs 10 residues. Trimming took off 3 bases at V and 4 bases at J, with 0 bases between the two ends. Germline CDR1 reads SGHTA; CDR2 reads FQGTGA. CDR3 sequence reads: CASSFTEAFF. Here the CDR3 DNA reads TGTGCCAGCAGCTTCACTGAAGCTTTCTTT.

The chain has TRBV28 and TRBJ1-2, with 9 bases that match TRBD1. The CDR3 contains 14 residues. With V trimmed by 6 bases and J by 5 bases, 7 bases remained unmatched. Germline CDR1 and CDR2: MDHEN and SYDVKM. The CDR3 spells CASSRGQGGYGYTF. CDR3 coding DNA: TGTGCCAGCAGCCGGGGACAGGGAGGGTATGGCTACACCTTC.

The chain combines TRBV19 with TRBJ2-7, with no clear D. Germline V CDR1 and CDR2: LNHDA, SQIVND (reference sequence). Trimming removed 3 bases at V and 0 bases at J, with 9 bases between. The CDR3 is 14 amino acids. The DNA for the CDR3 is TGTGCCAGTAGTATTTTGCTCTCCTCCTACGAGCAGTACTTC. It codes for CASSILLSSYEQYF.

This chain connects TRBV5-1 to TRBJ2-1, with D possibly TRBD2 on 5 matching bases. The length of the CDR3 is 16 residues. CDR1 is SGHRS and CDR2 is YFSETQ in the germline V gene. V lost 4 bases to trimming and J lost 3 bases, with 17 bases between them. The CDR3 DNA is TGCGCCAGCAGCGCGGCGGGCCCAGGAGGCTACAATGAGCAGTTCTTC. Its translation is CASSAAGPGGYNEQFF.

The chain combines TRBV11-1 with TRBJ2-7; D is tentatively TRBD1 or TRBD2 (5 bases each). Trimming shortened V by 0 bases and J by 3 bases, and 6 bases separated the two germline ends. CDR1 is SGHAT, CDR2 FQDESV, per germline (reference sequence). The CDR3 is 13 amino acids. This CDR3 reads CASSLAGVYEQYF. The CDR3 DNA sequence: TGTGCCAGCAGCTTAGCGGGGGTCTACGAGCAGTACTTC. Using reference TRBV11-1 and TRBJ2-7 for the parts outside the CDR3, the full variable domain is EAEVAQSPRYKITEKSQAVAFWCDPISGHATLYWYRQILGQGPELLVQFQDESVVDDSQLPKDRFSAERLKGVDSTLKIQPAELGDSAMYLCASSLAGVYEQYFGPGTRLTVT.

V and J are TRBV10-2 and TRBJ2-2; the D is unclear. The CDR3 length is 15 residues. CDR1 and CDR2 (germline): WSHSY, SAAADI. Between the trimmed V and J ends, which lost 7 bases and 4 bases, there was a span of 16 bases. The CDR3 DNA reads TGCGCCAGCACCCTACCCCGGAGAGTCACCGGGGAGCTGTTTTTT. It translates to CASTLPRRVTGELFF.